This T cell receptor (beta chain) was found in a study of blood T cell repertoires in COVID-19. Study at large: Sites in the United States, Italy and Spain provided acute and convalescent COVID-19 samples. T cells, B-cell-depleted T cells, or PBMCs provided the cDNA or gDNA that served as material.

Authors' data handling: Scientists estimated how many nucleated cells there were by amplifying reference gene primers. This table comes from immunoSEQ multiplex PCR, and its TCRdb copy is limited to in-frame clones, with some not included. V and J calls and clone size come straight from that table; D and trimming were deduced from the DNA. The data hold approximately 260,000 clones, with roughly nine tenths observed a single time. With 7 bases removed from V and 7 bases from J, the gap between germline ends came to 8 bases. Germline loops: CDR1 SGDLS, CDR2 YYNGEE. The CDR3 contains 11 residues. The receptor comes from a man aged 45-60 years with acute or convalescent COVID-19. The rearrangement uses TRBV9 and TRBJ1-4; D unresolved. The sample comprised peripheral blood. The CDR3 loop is CASGDVEKLFF. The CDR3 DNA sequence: TGTGCCAGCGGAGACGTTGAAAAACTGTTTTTT.